The clone carrying this TCR beta chain came up a few times. The antigen is undetermined. A sample-barcoded 5' primer and a J-beta primer mix were used in a second PCR of about 6 to 12 cycles. Every single cDNA molecule received a tag from a template-switch adaptor with 12 random nucleotides. Every sample gave at least 3 million paired-end reads containing CDR3. In TCRdb, the 5' RACE reads were re-called with MiXCR into one record per CDR3 protein. The sample contains under 750,000 distinct CDR3 sequences, roughly 48% of which appear only once. There are 14 residues in the CDR3. V was pared by 4 bases and J by 3 bases, with 10 bases between. The germline V gene has CDR1 SNHLY and CDR2 FYNNEI. Whenever a sample was processed, at least 6 million PBMCs were isolated. This entry is derived from a study of blood T cells in healthy people across ages. General study points: Per million T cells, the diversity of TCR beta decreased roughly linearly as age advanced.

This receptor was taken from an elderly man in good health. The chain carries TRBV2 and TRBJ1-5; D might be TRBD1 (6 bases). Sequenced material: blood. The CDR3, as DNA: TGTGCCAGCAGTGTAGACAGGATCAATCAGCCCCAGCATTTT. Its protein product is CASSVDRINQPQHF.